This is a list of T cell receptor beta chains from one sample in a study of blood T cell repertoires in COVID-19. The data were produced by immunoSEQ multiplex PCR, yet TCRdb's version contains in-frame clones alone and is incomplete. The sample carries roughly 150,000 clones, 83% recorded once. The sample was peripheral blood. The receptors were sampled from a woman of 80 years or more with acute or convalescent COVID-19. CDR3s include the opening cysteine and the closing phenylalanine or tryptophan. D genes are given only for firm matches. Only part of the rows carry a size: once, few, many, or a class if the clone is expanded.

>-|TRBV2|TRBJ2-7|TRBD1
CASSVGPGQGSYEQYF
TGTGCCAGCAGCGTAGGGCCGGGACAGGGGTCCTACGAGCAGTACTTC
>-|TRBV5-1|TRBJ1-5|TRBD1
CASSQFTGAGQPQHF
TGCGCCAGCAGCCAGTTTACAGGGGCGGGTCAGCCCCAGCATTTT
>-|TRBV5-1|TRBJ2-2|TRBD1
CAAGTGLNTGELFF
TGCGCCGCAGGGACAGGACTGAACACCGGGGAGCTGTTTTTT
>-|TRBV4-2|TRBJ1-4|TRBD1
CASSQDSDRGLGEKLFF
TGTGCCAGCAGCCAAGATTCGGACAGGGGGCTGGGTGAAAAACTGTTTTTT
>-|TRBV5-1|TRBJ2-7|-
CASSLGQEISYEQYF
TGCGCCAGCAGCTTGGGGCAGGAAATCTCCTACGAGCAGTACTTC
>-|TRBV19|TRBJ2-7|TRBD1
CASSMTGHPYEQYF
TGTGCCAGTAGTATGACAGGGCATCCCTACGAGCAGTACTTC
>-|TRBV11-2|TRBJ1-3|-
CASSREGFGNTIYF
TGTGCCAGCAGCCGGGAGGGCTTCGGAAACACCATATATTTT
>-|TRBV4-1|TRBJ2-7|TRBD1
CASSPDRGRTYEQYF
TGCGCCAGCAGCCCGGACAGGGGGAGAACCTACGAGCAGTACTTC
>-|TRBV10-3|TRBJ1-4|TRBD1
CAISETGGGNEKLFF
TGTGCCATCAGTGAGACAGGGGGAGGAAATGAAAAACTGTTTTTT
>-|TRBV19|TRBJ2-1|TRBD2
CASSMTSGGISYNEQFF
TGTGCCAGTAGTATGACTAGCGGGGGCATCTCCTACAATGAGCAGTTCTTC
>-|TRBV10-3|TRBJ2-5|-
CAISYEGETQYF
TGTGCCATCAGTTACGAGGGAGAGACCCAGTACTTC
>-|TRBV12-3/TRBV12-4|TRBJ1-2|TRBD1
CASTPGQIHGYTF
TGTGCCAGCACCCCGGGACAGATCCATGGCTACACCTTC
>-|TRBV4-1|TRBJ2-7|TRBD2
CASSQATSGARYEQYF
TGCGCCAGCAGCCAAGCGACTAGCGGGGCCCGGTACGAGCAGTACTTC
>-|TRBV15|TRBJ2-5|-
CATSRARETQYF
TGTGCCACCAGCAGAGCCCGAGAGACCCAGTACTTC
>once|TRBV2|TRBJ2-3|TRBD1
CASKAGGPDTQYF
TGTGCCAGCAAGGCAGGGGGCCCAGATACGCAGTATTTT
>-|TRBV24-1|TRBJ1-2|TRBD1
CATSDLRQGYGYTF
TGTGCCACCAGTGATTTAAGACAGGGATACGGCTACACCTTC
>once|TRBV24-1|TRBJ2-2|TRBD2
CATSDGKNFGTSGNTGELFF
TGTGCCACCAGTGATGGGAAAAACTTCGGGACTAGCGGGAACACCGGGGAGCTGTTTTTT
>-|TRBV11-3|TRBJ1-1|-
CASSLSPDTEAFF
TGTGCCAGCAGCTTATCTCCAGACACTGAAGCTTTCTTT
>-|TRBV5-5|TRBJ1-3|-
CASSSQPGEFSGNTIYF
TGTGCCAGCAGCTCTCAACCAGGGGAATTCTCTGGAAACACCATATATTTT
>-|TRBV30|TRBJ2-7|TRBD2
CAWGGTSESSYEQYF
TGTGCCTGGGGGGGGACTAGCGAAAGCTCCTACGAGCAGTACTTC
>-|TRBV3-1/TRBV3-2|TRBJ2-7|TRBD1
CASSLSGTGLYEQYF
TGTGCCAGCAGCCTCAGTGGGACAGGGTTATACGAGCAGTACTTC
>-|TRBV30|TRBJ2-5|TRBD1
CAWNHRGETQYF
TGTGCCTGGAACCACAGGGGCGAGACCCAGTACTTC
>-|TRBV6-2/TRBV6-3|TRBJ1-6|TRBD1
CASSYPGDSNSPLHF
TGTGCCAGCAGTTACCCCGGGGACAGTAATTCACCCCTCCACTTT
>-|TRBV28|TRBJ1-5|-
CASKLPGRGREPQHF
TGTGCCAGCAAATTACCCGGCAGGGGAAGGGAGCCCCAGCATTTT
>-|TRBV5-5|TRBJ2-3|TRBD2
CASSSGTSGATDTQYF
TGTGCCAGCAGCTCCGGGACTAGCGGGGCGACAGATACGCAGTATTTT
>-|TRBV10-3|TRBJ1-5|-
CAIKEDSSNQPQHF
TGTGCCATCAAAGAAGACAGTAGCAATCAGCCCCAGCATTTT
>-|TRBV5-1|TRBJ2-4|-
CASSPSTGNIQYF
TGCGCCAGCAGCCCTTCTACAGGAAACATTCAGTACTTC
>-|TRBV28|TRBJ1-2|-
CASSFQGNGYTF
TGTGCCAGCAGTTTCCAGGGAAATGGCTACACCTTC
>-|TRBV7-6|TRBJ1-2|-
CASSPGRTPNYGYTF
TGTGCCAGCAGCCCAGGGCGGACGCCTAACTATGGCTACACCTTC
>-|TRBV6-6|TRBJ1-6|-
CASSLLGRSNSPLHF
TGTGCCAGCAGCCTACTCGGGAGAAGTAATTCACCCCTCCACTTT
>-|TRBV29-1|TRBJ1-4|-
CSVDSGNEKLFF
TGCAGCGTTGATTCCGGTAATGAAAAACTGTTTTTT
>-|TRBV6-5|TRBJ2-2|-
CASRMEGAPAGELFF
TGTGCCAGCAGAATGGAGGGGGCTCCGGCCGGGGAGCTGTTTTTT
>-|TRBV5-1|TRBJ2-2|TRBD2
CASSLGTSGVLTGELFF
TGCGCCAGCAGCTTGGGGACTAGCGGGGTCCTGACCGGGGAGCTGTTTTTT
>-|TRBV6-2/TRBV6-3|TRBJ2-3|-
CASSYGGYTDTQYF
TGTGCCAGCAGTTACGGCGGTTACACAGATACGCAGTATTTT
>-|TRBV11-2|TRBJ1-1|-
CASSLGIQNTEAFF
TGTGCCAGCAGCTTAGGAATACAGAACACTGAAGCTTTCTTT
>-|TRBV6-5|TRBJ2-1|TRBD1
CASSLNRGIVDEQFF
TGTGCCAGCAGTCTAAACAGGGGTATCGTCGATGAGCAGTTCTTC
>-|TRBV7-2|TRBJ2-2|TRBD2
CASSWGLASGELFF
TGTGCCAGCAGCTGGGGACTAGCTTCCGGGGAGCTGTTTTTT
>once|TRBV29-1|TRBJ2-2|TRBD1
CSVETGGLNTGELFF
TGCAGCGTGGAGACAGGGGGATTAAACACCGGGGAGCTGTTTTTT
>-|TRBV14|TRBJ2-2|-
CASSQEFGGELFF
TGTGCCAGCAGCCAAGAGTTCGGCGGGGAGCTGTTTTTT
>-|TRBV19|TRBJ2-7|-
CASSWSDSFSYEQYF
TGTGCCAGTAGTTGGTCGGACAGCTTTTCCTACGAGCAGTACTTC
>-|TRBV3-1/TRBV3-2|TRBJ2-1|-
CASSQGQGSNEQFF
TGTGCCAGCAGCCAAGGGCAGGGAAGCAATGAGCAGTTCTTC